The T cell receptor (beta chain) under discussion was sequenced for a study of T cell responses to AZD1222 COVID-19 vaccine. CDR3 length: 16 amino acids. Germline V lookup: CDR1 SNHLY, CDR2 FYNNEI. The germline V and J ends were trimmed by 7 bases and 0 bases, with 15 bases remaining between them. The data were produced by immunoSEQ multiplex PCR, yet TCRdb's version contains in-frame clones alone and is incomplete. The data hold roughly 78,000 clones, with 82% observed a single time. This clonotype was sampled from an adult in good health. The sequencing here drew on peripheral blood, taken on day 0 of AZD1222 vaccination. The rearrangement uses TRBV2 and TRBJ2-2; D is unresolved. CDR3 residues: CASTERAPTNTGELFF. CDR3 sequence (DNA): TGTGCCAGCACCGAACGGGCGCCTACGAACACCGGGGAGCTGTTTTTT.